The following is a T cell receptor (beta chain) sequence with its context. No antigen is known for it. This specimen comes from a study of CD8+CD57+ T cells in acquired aplastic anemia. Study background: Sorted CD4+ and CD8+ cells yielded DNA averaging around 3 ug.

The template used for profiling TCR beta VDJ and CDR3 was genomic DNA. MiXCR, run by TCRdb on the reads, gives a single entry per CDR3 protein. Here the sample spans under 350,000 distinct CDR3 sequences, 56% being singletons. Study-level findings and limits: Patients and controls turned out to have 25 to 30 CD8+ CDR3 sequences in common. Simpson's diversity of CD8+ cells was not significantly different in patients compared with controls.

Patients chosen for sequencing had shown CD8+CD57+ cell expansion by flow cytometry. The germline V and J ends were trimmed by 8 bases and 0 bases, with 11 bases remaining between them. This CDR3 contains 14 residues. Germline loops: CDR1 SNHLY, CDR2 FYNNEI. The sequence was collected from a human donor with aplastic anemia. The sequenced sample was sorted CD4+, CD8+, or CD8+CD57+ T cells (not recorded which) from PBMCs. V is TRBV2 and J is TRBJ1-5; possible D gene TRBD1, 6 bases. In DNA form, the CDR3 reads TGTGCCAGCCGGGACACCTATAGCAATCAGCCCCAGCATTTT. It codes for CASRDTYSNQPQHF.